The rows below give T cell receptor beta chains drawn from one sample of a study of shared clonotypes between healthy human individuals. TCRdb's table, derived via immunoSEQ multiplex PCR, lists solely in-frame clones and lacks some. The table records under 2,000,000 clones, roughly 95% of them present only once. Material for sequencing was naive CD8+ T cells sorted from blood. Every receptor here comes from a man aged 18 to 29 in good health. CDR3s include the opening cysteine and the closing phenylalanine or tryptophan. A D gene is named only where the DNA matches it firmly.

d_gene: -; v_gene: TRBV18; j_gene: TRBJ2-6; CDR3aa: CASSPGGGSGANVLTF; CDR3nt: TGTGCCAGCTCACCAGGAGGGGGCTCTGGGGCCAACGTCCTGACTTTC
d_gene: -; v_gene: TRBV28; j_gene: TRBJ2-3; CDR3aa: CASPPGAGLPTDTQYF; CDR3nt: TGTGCCAGCCCACCGGGGGCGGGACTACCCACAGATACGCAGTATTTT
d_gene: -; v_gene: TRBV11-2; j_gene: TRBJ1-1; CDR3aa: CASSLVASTEAFF; CDR3nt: TGTGCCAGCAGCTTAGTGGCGTCGACTGAAGCTTTCTTT
d_gene: -; v_gene: TRBV27; j_gene: TRBJ2-2; CDR3aa: CASSFYRAGELFF; CDR3nt: TGTGCCAGCAGTTTTTATAGGGCCGGGGAGCTGTTTTTT
d_gene: TRBD1; v_gene: TRBV5-1; j_gene: TRBJ1-4; CDR3aa: CASSPTGTGQEKLFF; CDR3nt: TGCGCCAGCAGTCCCACCGGGACAGGCCAAGAAAAACTGTTTTTT
d_gene: -; v_gene: TRBV11-2; j_gene: TRBJ1-6; CDR3aa: CASSLGTILSNSPLHF; CDR3nt: TGTGCCAGCAGCTTAGGGACCATATTATCGAATTCACCCCTCCACTTT
d_gene: TRBD2; v_gene: TRBV7-9; j_gene: TRBJ2-7; CDR3aa: CASSPTLAGEGVYEQYF; CDR3nt: TGTGCCAGCAGCCCCACTTTGGCGGGAGAAGGGGTCTACGAGCAGTACTTC
d_gene: -; v_gene: TRBV5-6; j_gene: TRBJ1-2; CDR3aa: CASSFYGNYGYTF; CDR3nt: TGTGCCAGCAGCTTCTACGGGAACTATGGCTACACCTTC
d_gene: TRBD2; v_gene: TRBV28; j_gene: TRBJ2-5; CDR3aa: CASRPPLAAETQYF; CDR3nt: TGTGCCAGCAGACCCCCACTAGCGGCGGAGACCCAGTACTTC
d_gene: TRBD2; v_gene: TRBV4-1; j_gene: TRBJ2-1; CDR3aa: CASSQDVPSGSVDEQFF; CDR3nt: TGCGCCAGCAGCCAAGATGTTCCTAGCGGGAGCGTCGATGAGCAGTTCTTC
d_gene: TRBD2; v_gene: TRBV19; j_gene: TRBJ2-7; CDR3aa: CASSLAESTHEQYF; CDR3nt: TGTGCCAGTTCCCTAGCGGAGTCAACCCACGAGCAGTACTTC